The 25 T cell receptor beta chains listed next were all sequenced from one sample in a study of blood T cell repertoires in COVID-19. Measured with immunoSEQ multiplex PCR; TCRdb has only the in-frame clones, and not every one. Of 200,000 to 250,000 clones listed, over 80% were seen once; the top ten hold roughly 1.3%. Sequencing was performed on peripheral blood. These receptors all stem from a woman between 25 and 40 years old with COVID-19, enrolled during active disease.

The gene calls are TRBV6-6 and TRBJ2-5, with D possibly TRBD2 on 7 matching bases. The germline V and J ends were trimmed by 6 bases and 5 bases, with 19 bases remaining between them. The CDR3 totals 15 residues. The V gene's germline CDR1 is MNHNY and CDR2 SVGAGI (reference sequence). This chain's CDR3 is CASSRGGRSSETQYF. CDR3 nucleotides: TGTGCCAGCAGCAGGGGCGGGAGATCTTCTGAGACCCAGTACTTC.

The chain employs TRBV9 and TRBJ1-2, with 9 bases lining up with TRBD1. Germline CDR1 SGDLS, CDR2 YYNGEE. J was trimmed by 7 bases and V by 5 bases; bases with no gene match: 6. The CDR3 totals 13 residues. CDR3 DNA: TGTGCCAGCAGTCGAGGACAGGGGAGTGGCTACACCTTC. Translated, it gives CASSRGQGSGYTF. The full variable domain, rest sourced from reference TRBV9 and TRBJ1-2, is DSGVTQTPKHLITATGQRVTLRCSPRSGDLSVYWYQQSLDQGLQFLIQYYNGEERAKGNILERFSAQQFPDLHSELNLSSLELGDSALYFCASSRGQGSGYTFGSGTRLTVV.

V gene TRBV9 combines with J gene TRBJ2-2; D is perhaps TRBD1 (6 bases). Germline V gene data show CDR1 as SGDLS and CDR2 as YYNGEE. The CDR3 is 15 residues long. Trimming removed 5 bases at V and 0 bases at J, with 11 bases between. CDR3 sequence reads: CASRTGQTNTGELFF. In DNA form, the CDR3 reads TGTGCCAGCAGGACAGGACAGACGAACACCGGGGAGCTGTTTTTT. Variable domain in full (rest from reference TRBV9 and TRBJ2-2): DSGVTQTPKHLITATGQRVTLRCSPRSGDLSVYWYQQSLDQGLQFLIQYYNGEERAKGNILERFSAQQFPDLHSELNLSSLELGDSALYFCASRTGQTNTGELFFGEGSRLTVL.

The CDR3 loop is CASSSRLAVLYNEQFF. As DNA, the CDR3 is TGTGCCAGTAGTAGCCGACTAGCGGTACTCTACAATGAGCAGTTCTTC. The chain has TRBV19 and TRBJ2-1, with 9 positions matching TRBD2. Germline-derived CDR1 and CDR2 are LNHDA and SQIVND (reference sequence). J was trimmed by 3 bases and V by 4 bases; bases with no gene match: 7. This CDR3 region has 16 residues.

The chain uses TRBV28 and TRBJ2-2, with D hard to call. Per germline, CDR1 MDHEN and CDR2 SYDVKM. The CDR3 loop spans 17 amino acids. Trimming shortened V by 7 bases and J by 5 bases, and 23 bases separated the two germline ends. In DNA, the CDR3 is TGTGCCAGCACCCAAATCGCCTCCTTCGGAGAGACCGGGGAGCTGTTTTTT. Protein: CASTQIASFGETGELFF.

The table lists this clone with a count of one. The V gene is TRBV27, the J gene TRBJ2-3, with 8 positions matching TRBD1. This CDR3 is 16 amino acids long. Trimming took 2 bases from V and 11 from J; bases not matched to a gene: 15. Germline CDR1 is MNHEY and CDR2 is SMNVEV (reference sequence). CDR3 nucleotide sequence: TGTGCCAGCAGTTTAAGGTATCGGACAGGGAACTCTCAGCAGTATTTT. Its protein product is CASSLRYRTGNSQQYF.

This chain connects TRBV7-2 to TRBJ2-3, with TRBD2 identical over 16 bases. V lost 5 bases and J lost 5; bases outside the gene matches: 7. This CDR3 contains 17 residues. CDR1 is SGHTA and CDR2 is FQGNSA in the germline V gene. The CDR3 sequence is CASSVVGLAGGLDTQYF. In nucleotides, the CDR3 is TGTGCCAGCAGCGTAGTGGGACTAGCGGGGGGGTTAGATACGCAGTATTTT.

This clone was detected once. V usage is TRBV6-5 and J usage is TRBJ1-2; TRBD1 is a possible D gene (6 bases). Trimming stripped 5 bases from V and 11 bases from J, with 12 bases between. The germline CDR1 and CDR2 sequences are MNHEY and SVGAGI. The CDR3 extends over 11 amino acids. The CDR3 DNA is TGTGCCAGCAGTCAAAATGGACAGTACACCTTC. Translating gives CASSQNGQYTF.

The chain uses TRBV7-2 and TRBJ2-5; possible D gene TRBD2, 5 bases. CDR3 size: 14 residues. The V gene's germline CDR1 is SGHTA and CDR2 FQGNSA. Trimming removed 3 bases from V and 2 bases from J, with 10 bases in between. The CDR3 bases are TGTGCCAGCAGCTTCCAGCGGTCACAAGAGACCCAGTACTTC. Protein product: CASSFQRSQETQYF.

The V gene is TRBV9, the J gene TRBJ1-2, with 7 nucleotides matching TRBD1. Germline V gene lookup returns CDR1 SGDLS and CDR2 YYNGEE. The CDR3 is 16 amino acids. V shed 2 bases and J 7 bases; nucleotides not matched to a gene: 14. CDR3 in amino acids: CASSVKKATGTGGYTF. Written as DNA, the CDR3 is TGTGCCAGCAGCGTTAAAAAAGCGACAGGGACGGGTGGCTACACCTTC. The whole variable domain, remainder taken from reference TRBV9 and TRBJ1-2, is DSGVTQTPKHLITATGQRVTLRCSPRSGDLSVYWYQQSLDQGLQFLIQYYNGEERAKGNILERFSAQQFPDLHSELNLSSLELGDSALYFCASSVKKATGTGGYTFGSGTRLTVV.

The J gene is TRBJ2-2, the V gene TRBV29-1; 8 nucleotides agree with TRBD1. Germline V CDR1 and CDR2: SQVTM, ANQGSEA. This CDR3 contains 12 residues. Trimming cost V 6 bases and J 9 bases; bases outside gene matches: 6. CDR3 DNA sequence: TGCAGCGTCGGTACAGGGGGAAGGGAGCTGTTTTTT. This sequence encodes CSVGTGGRELFF.

The CDR3, as DNA: TGTGCCATTAGACAGGGAGTGAACACTGAAGCTTTCTTT. Its protein is CAIRQGVNTEAFF. This chain joins TRBV19 and TRBJ1-1; 7 bases map to TRBD1. The V and J ends lost 10 bases and 0 bases, in that order; junction bases with no gene match: 5. The CDR3 is made up of 13 amino acids. Looked up from germline, CDR1 is LNHDA and CDR2 is SQIVND (reference sequence).

This clone was observed once. The chain links TRBV28 to TRBJ1-6, with D perhaps matching TRBD1 (6 bases). The CDR3 is 17 residues long. The germline V gene encodes CDR1 MDHEN and CDR2 SYDVKM. Trimming removed 3 bases from V and 0 bases from J, with 12 bases in between. CDR3 sequence (DNA): TGTGCCAGCAGTTTCCGGACAGTGAGCTCCTATAATTCACCCCTCCACTTT. Its protein is CASSFRTVSSYNSPLHF.

This chain uses TRBV18 with TRBJ1-4; no clear D. In germline, CDR1 is KGHSH, CDR2 LQKENI. The CDR3 length is 14 residues. V shed 1 base and J shed 8 bases, with 11 bases lying between them. This chain's CDR3 is CASSPQQYGEKLFF. The DNA of the CDR3 is TGTGCCAGCTCACCACAGCAGTACGGGGAAAAACTGTTTTTT.

The rearrangement links TRBV5-4 to TRBJ2-3; D possibly corresponds to TRBD1 (5 bases). Trimming cost V 4 bases and J 3 bases, with 18 bases left between them. From germline, CDR1 is SGHNT and CDR2 YYREEE (reference sequence). This CDR3 is 16 amino acids long. DNA of the CDR3: TGTGCCAGCAGCCGATTGGTGCAGGGTGGGACAGATACGCAGTATTTT. Translated, it gives CASSRLVQGGTDTQYF. Based on the CDR3 plus reference TRBV5-4 and TRBJ2-3, the full variable domain is ETGVTQSPTHLIKTRGQQVTLRCSSQSGHNTVSWYQQALGQGPQFIFQYYREEENGRGNFPPRFSGLQFPNYSSELNVNALELDDSALYLCASSRLVQGGTDTQYFGPGTRLTVL.

This sequence joins TRBV28 and TRBJ1-5; TRBD1 is a possible D gene (5 bases). This CDR3 has 15 amino acids. V was clipped by 5 bases and J by 7 bases, with 18 bases between them. Germline loops: CDR1 MDHEN, CDR2 SYDVKM. CDR3 in amino acids: CASSPRRGGEQPQHF. Here the CDR3 DNA reads TGTGCCAGCAGTCCTCGCCGGGGGGGGGAGCAGCCCCAGCATTTT.

The chain has TRBV2 and TRBJ1-1; no definite D call. Germline values: CDR1 SNHLY, CDR2 FYNNEI. V lost 6 bases and J lost 0, with 17 bases in between. There are 16 residues in the CDR3. This CDR3 is CASSVIFGEVNTEAFF. CDR3 DNA: TGTGCCAGCAGCGTTATATTCGGAGAGGTGAACACTGAAGCTTTCTTT. Drawing the rest from reference TRBV2 and TRBJ1-1, the complete variable domain is EPEVTQTPSHQVTQMGQEVILRCVPISNHLYFYWYRQILGQKVEFLVSFYNNEISEKSEIFDDQFSVERPDGSNFTLKIRSTKLEDSAMYFCASSVIFGEVNTEAFFGQGTRLTVV.

J is TRBJ2-7 and V is TRBV4-3, with D possibly TRBD1 on 5 matching bases. V gave up 0 bases and J gave up 6 bases, with 9 bases separating them. The CDR3 is made up of 13 amino acids. The V gene's germline CDR1 is LGHNA and CDR2 YSLEER. For the CDR3, the DNA is TGCGCCAGCAGCCAAGATCCCGACAGCGAGCAGTACTTC. The encoded protein is CASSQDPDSEQYF.

The rearrangement joins TRBV3-1 (or the pseudogene TRBV3-2) to TRBJ1-6, with TRBD1 matching 8 bases. Germline V gene sequence: CDR1 LGHDT, CDR2 YNNKEL (reference sequence). The length of the CDR3 is 13 residues. Unmatched junction bases numbered 4, after V lost 4 bases and J lost 11 bases. The CDR3 region has the DNA TGTGCCAGCAGCCCCATACAGGGGGCACCCCTCCACTTT. Amino acid sequence: CASSPIQGAPLHF.

This chain uses TRBV19 with TRBJ1-5; D is unresolved. V was pared by 1 base and J by 5 bases, with 6 bases between. CDR1 LNHDA and CDR2 SQIVND come from the germline V gene (reference sequence). CDR3 length equals 13 residues. CDR3 in amino acids: CASSIAVDQPQHF. The DNA of the CDR3 is TGTGCCAGTAGTATAGCCGTAGATCAGCCCCAGCATTTT.

The genes are TRBV28 and TRBJ2-7, with 11 bases identical to TRBD2. This CDR3 region has 21 residues. With 2 bases clipped from V and 3 bases from J, the junction kept 21 bases outside the gene matches. The germline gives CDR1 MDHEN, CDR2 SYDVKM. The CDR3, as DNA: TGTGCCAGCAGTTTAGCCCTTCGGATTAGCGGGGGGGCTTATTCCGGCTACGAGCAGTACTTC. Its translation is CASSLALRISGGAYSGYEQYF.

This chain uses TRBV5-1 with TRBJ2-5; 9 bases are a match to TRBD1. Germline values: CDR1 SGHRS, CDR2 YFSETQ. V was clipped by 2 bases and J by 5 bases; unmatched bases: 7. This CDR3 has 15 residues. The chain's CDR3 is CASSLQGAITETQYF. CDR3 in DNA: TGCGCCAGCAGCTTACAGGGGGCGATAACGGAGACCCAGTACTTC.

The CDR3 DNA is TGTGCCATCAGTGAGTCGACTCCAGGGGACTACGAGCAGTACTTC. Protein: CAISESTPGDYEQYF. The chain couples TRBV10-3 to TRBJ2-7, with D possibly matching TRBD1 (6 bases). Trimming pared 0 bases from V and 3 bases from J, leaving 12 bases between. CDR3 length: 15 amino acids. Germline loops: CDR1 ENHRY, CDR2 SYGVKD.

This clone occurred a few times. The chain employs TRBV19 and TRBJ1-5; 8 positions match TRBD1. The CDR3 spans 14 residues. V was pared by 8 bases and J by 2 bases, with 5 bases of the junction left unmatched. Germline loops: CDR1 LNHDA, CDR2 SQIVND (reference sequence). The CDR3 DNA is TGTGCCAGTGAGACAGGGGAGGGCAATCAGCCCCAGCATTTT. This translates into CASETGEGNQPQHF.

This clone was recorded a few times. The chain recombines TRBV7-8 with TRBJ2-3, with D hard to call. The CDR3 covers 13 residues. The V end lost 4 bases, the J end lost 2 bases, and 7 bases lay between the germline ends. Germline CDR1 reads SGHVS; CDR2 reads FQNEAQ. CDR3 bases: TGTGCCAGCAGCTCACTCACCACAGATACGCAGTATTTT. This sequence encodes CASSSLTTDTQYF.